This T cell receptor beta chain was profiled in a study of cytomegalovirus exposure and HLA in healthy donors. About the study: The approximately 130 validation repertoires matched the 500 to 750 first-cohort repertoires in platform, a later analysis reported. Study-level results: There were 150 to 200 TCR beta chains listed as cytomegalovirus-associated. Under in vitro conditions, a few CMV-associated chains were confirmed as specific for CMV antigens. The TCR clusters that emerged in the first cohort tended, a later analysis found, to co-occur in the 120 validation repertoires.

About this clone: Its antigen is currently unknown.

TCRdb's copy holds only in-frame clones and misses some; the assay was immunoSEQ multiplex PCR. The table lists about 58,000 clones, about 92% of them singletons. Sequenced material: PBMCs. The sequence was obtained from a man between 18 and 35 years old in good health and CMV-seronegative.

CDR3 region: CASSPTWTPNYEQYF. CDR3 in DNA: TGTGCCAGCAGCCCCACCTGGACACCCAATTACGAGCAGTACTTC. V usage is TRBV11-2 and J usage is TRBJ2-7, with a tentative D call TRBD1 (5 bases). Germline loops: CDR1 SGHAT, CDR2 FQNNGV. V dropped 5 bases and J dropped 4 bases, with 18 bases sitting between them. The CDR3 sequence is 15 residues long.